A single sample is the source of the 25 T cell receptor beta chains below, sequenced in a study of human T cells and chemical hapten exposure. Noted time point: pre-sensitization, week 0. Treatment denoted: therapeutic diphenylcyclopropenone sensitization with weekly scalp DPC. Using its own MiXCR run on the RACE reads, TCRdb lists one record per CDR3 protein. There are fewer than 150,000 distinct CDR3 sequences in the sample; less than 15% occur only once, and approximately 2.8% lies in the top ten. The sample consisted of whole blood, taken in connection with sensitization to the hapten diphenylcyclopropenone (DPC). The receptors shown here come from a young woman with alopecia areata. Some clones in this sample may be carry-over from other donors' samples.

In this sample, this clonotype turned up many times. This chain uses TRBV20-1 with TRBJ2-7, with D tentatively TRBD1 (5 bases). Trimming removed 0 bases from V and 0 bases from J, with 12 bases in between. CDR3 size: 15 residues. The germline V gene has CDR1 DFQATT and CDR2 SNEGSKA (reference sequence). The CDR3 sequence: CSARDLTASSYEQYF. CDR3 coding DNA: TGCAGTGCTAGAGATTTGACAGCAAGCTCCTACGAGCAGTACTTC.

This clonotype has just one count. The genes are TRBV5-1 and TRBJ2-5, with D possibly TRBD1 on 6 matching bases. V was shortened by 0 bases and J by 1 base, with 16 bases between the two germline ends. CDR3 length: 17 residues. The V gene's germline CDR1 is SGHRS and CDR2 YFSETQ. The CDR3 protein is CASSLDPRTDIQETQYF. CDR3 DNA: TGCGCCAGCAGCTTGGATCCAAGGACAGACATCCAAGAGACCCAGTACTTC.

The table lists this clonotype with a few counts. The J gene is TRBJ1-1, the V gene TRBV5-4; tentatively, D is TRBD1 (6 bases). This CDR3 comprises 17 residues. In germline, CDR1 is SGHNT, CDR2 YYREEE (reference sequence). V dropped 0 bases and J dropped 0 bases, with 15 bases sitting between them. The DNA for the CDR3 is TGTGCCAGCAGCTTGGCCGGTGGACAGCGAATGAACACTGAAGCTTTCTTT. It codes for CASSLAGGQRMNTEAFF.

The V gene is TRBV9, the J gene TRBJ2-7, with D unclear. Trimming pared 4 bases from V and 0 bases from J, leaving 11 bases between. This CDR3 contains 14 residues. Germline values: CDR1 SGDLS, CDR2 YYNGEE. The CDR3 DNA follows: TGTGCCAGCAGCTCGTCGGCCGGCTCCTACGAGCAGTACTTC. Protein sequence: CASSSSAGSYEQYF.

This chain links TRBV20-1 with TRBJ1-2; D may be TRBD1 (6 bases). The V and J ends lost 3 bases and 8 bases respectively, with 16 bases between them. The germline gives CDR1 DFQATT, CDR2 SNEGSKA (reference sequence). The length of the CDR3 is 13 residues. CDR3 DNA sequence: TGCAGTGCTAGTGTTACAGGGCCATTCGGCTACACCTTC. Translated, it gives CSASVTGPFGYTF.

This clonotype showed up many times. V is TRBV5-1 and J is TRBJ1-6; 9 bases align to TRBD1. With V trimmed by 7 bases and J by 5 bases, 1 base remained unmatched. This CDR3 has 13 amino acids. Germline CDR1 SGHRS, CDR2 YFSETQ. The CDR3 nucleotides are TGCGCCAGCCGGACAGGGGATAATTCACCCCTCCACTTT. Amino acids: CASRTGDNSPLHF.

In its sample, this clonotype was seen many times. This chain connects TRBV18 to TRBJ1-5, with D uncertain. This CDR3 is 18 amino acids long. Germline V CDR1 and CDR2: KGHSH, LQKENI. The ends were cut back, 2 bases at V and 2 bases at J, with 19 bases in the middle. The CDR3 DNA reads as TGTGCCAGCTCACCATCGGCAAGGAGAGGAGCCGGCAATCAGCCCCAGCATTTT. Its protein product is CASSPSARRGAGNQPQHF.

This clonotype came up a few times. The chain joins TRBV15 to TRBJ1-2; D remains ambiguous. The length of the CDR3 is 16 residues. Between the trimmed V and J ends, which lost 3 bases and 2 bases, there was a span of 16 bases. Germline CDR1 reads LNHNV; CDR2 reads YYDKDF (reference sequence). CDR3 in DNA: TGTGCCACCAGCAGGGGCCGGCAGCCGACGAACTATGGCTACACCTTC. Translated, it gives CATSRGRQPTNYGYTF. The full variable domain, in which reference TRBV15 and TRBJ1-2 provide the parts outside the CDR3, is DAMVIQNPRYQVTQFGKPVTLSCSQTLNHNVMYWYQQKSSQAPKLLFHYYDKDFNNEADTPDNFQSRRPNTSFCFLDIRSPGLGDTAMYLCATSRGRQPTNYGYTFGSGTRLTVV.

This chain links TRBV14 with TRBJ2-3; the D is unclear. The CDR3 length is 14 residues. V was shortened by 0 bases and J by 6 bases, with 10 bases between the two germline ends. The germline V gene encodes CDR1 SGHDN and CDR2 FVKESK. The CDR3, as DNA: TGTGCCAGCAGCCAAGATCGAAGGGCGGATACGCAGTATTTT. Translation: CASSQDRRADTQYF.

This clonotype came up many times. V is TRBV7-9 and J is TRBJ2-7, with TRBD1 matching over 7 bases. This CDR3 comprises 14 residues. V trimming: 3 bases; J trimming: 2 bases; junction bases outside the gene matches: 4. Germline V gene lookup returns CDR1 SEHNR and CDR2 FQNEAQ (reference sequence). The CDR3 sequence: CASSFSGGAYEQYF. The CDR3 DNA reads as TGTGCCAGCAGCTTCTCAGGGGGTGCCTACGAGCAGTACTTC.

In its sample, this clonotype was seen once. The chain joins TRBV6-2 or TRBV6-3 to TRBJ1-5; TRBD1 is a possible D gene (6 bases). Deletions cut 4 bases from V and 0 bases from J, with 19 bases between. Germline V lookup: CDR1 MNHEY, CDR2 SVGEGT. The CDR3 has 18 residues. The CDR3: CASSFLLEQGTSNQPQHF. The CDR3 DNA sequence: TGTGCCAGCAGTTTTCTTCTTGAACAGGGAACTAGCAATCAGCCCCAGCATTTT.

The sample holds many counts of this clonotype. The genes are TRBV7-2 and TRBJ2-7; D may be TRBD2 (6 bases). Germline loops: CDR1 SGHTA, CDR2 FQGNSA. This CDR3 region has 14 residues. The ends were cut back, 5 bases at V and 0 bases at J, with 11 bases in the middle. Here the CDR3 reads CASSPGGVSYEQYF. The CDR3 DNA follows: TGTGCCAGCAGCCCCGGCGGGGTCTCCTACGAGCAGTACTTC. Filled out from reference TRBV7-2 and TRBJ2-7, the complete variable domain reads GAGVSQSPSNKVTEKGKDVELRCDPISGHTALYWYRQSLGQGLEFLIYFQGNSAPDKSGLPSDRFSAERTGGSVSTLTIQRTQQEDSAVYLCASSPGGVSYEQYFGPGTRLTVT.

This clonotype was counted many times. The chain is built from TRBV18 and TRBJ2-3; D ambiguous. CDR1 is KGHSH, CDR2 LQKENI, per germline. The CDR3 is 15 amino acids. The V end lost 1 base, the J end lost 3 bases, and 11 bases lay between the germline ends. The CDR3 spells CASSPRQDGTDTQYF. In nucleotides, the CDR3 is TGTGCCAGCTCACCACGGCAGGACGGGACAGATACGCAGTATTTT.

There are a few counts of this clonotype. This sequence joins TRBV20-1 and TRBJ2-2, with TRBD2 identical over 7 bases. This CDR3 has 14 residues. V trimming: 6 bases; J trimming: 4 bases; junction bases outside the gene matches: 8. Germline V gives CDR1 DFQATT, CDR2 SNEGSKA (reference sequence). The CDR3 sequence: CSAPLADPTGELFF. CDR3 nucleotide sequence: TGCAGTGCACCCCTAGCGGACCCCACCGGGGAGCTGTTTTTT.

This clonotype appeared a few times. The J gene is TRBJ2-1, the V gene TRBV5-1, with a weak D call TRBD1 (5 bases). The CDR3 consists of 15 residues. CDR1 and CDR2 from the germline V gene are SGHRS and YFSETQ. V lost 0 bases to trimming and J lost 2 bases, with 9 bases between them. In DNA, the CDR3 is TGCGCCAGCAGCTTGGTCCAGGGTCCCTACAATGAGCAGTTCTTC. Amino acid sequence: CASSLVQGPYNEQFF.

V is TRBV27 and J is TRBJ2-2; 8 nucleotides line up with TRBD2. The V gene's germline CDR1 is MNHEY and CDR2 SMNVEV (reference sequence). The CDR3 contains 15 residues. V shed 5 bases, J shed 5 bases, and the junction held 7 bases outside the gene matches. As DNA, the CDR3 is TGTGCCAGCAGTCCGGGGGGGACCCCTACCGGGGAGCTGTTTTTT. Translating gives CASSPGGTPTGELFF.

The chain has TRBV7-9 and TRBJ1-1; 9 nucleotides align to TRBD1. J was trimmed by 11 bases and V by 0 bases; bases with no gene match: 10. The CDR3 length is 15 residues. Germline V gives CDR1 SEHNR, CDR2 FQNEAQ (reference sequence). CDR3: CASSLAWRQGERAFF. In DNA form, the CDR3 reads TGTGCCAGCAGCTTAGCGTGGCGACAGGGGGAAAGGGCTTTCTTT.

This clonotype was counted between two and nine times. The genes are TRBV6-5 and TRBJ2-2, with no clear D. The CDR3 length is 16 residues. Germline CDR1 is MNHEY and CDR2 is SVGAGI. Trimming pared 3 bases from V and 2 bases from J, leaving 13 bases between. The CDR3 sequence: CASSYEVRKNTGELFF. Here the CDR3 DNA reads TGTGCCAGCAGTTATGAAGTCCGAAAAAACACCGGGGAGCTGTTTTTT.

This clonotype was counted between two and nine times. This chain joins TRBV6-2 or TRBV6-3 and TRBJ2-2, with TRBD1 identical over 10 bases. Germline CDR1 and CDR2: MNHEY and SVGEGT. V lost 6 bases to trimming and J lost 4 bases; unmatched junction nucleotides: 5. The length of the CDR3 is 15 residues. CDR3 DNA: TGTGCCAGCAGGGCCGGGACAGGGGTCACCGGGGAGCTGTTTTTT. Amino acid sequence: CASRAGTGVTGELFF.

CDR3 nucleotides: TGCGCCAGCAGCTTGCCAGCCCCTGTAGAAACTGAAGCTTTCTTT. Translating it yields CASSLPAPVETEAFF. This rearrangement joins TRBV5-1 to TRBJ1-1; D not certain. Germline CDR1 and CDR2: SGHRS and YFSETQ. This CDR3 region has 15 residues. With 1 base removed from V and 5 bases from J, the gap between germline ends came to 15 bases.

This clonotype has only a few counts. This sequence joins TRBV11-1 and TRBJ1-1; tentatively, D is TRBD1 (6 bases). Trimming pared 0 bases from V and 4 bases from J, leaving 15 bases between. Germline CDR1 reads SGHAT; CDR2 reads FQDESV (reference sequence). The CDR3 extends over 16 amino acids. CDR3 sequence (DNA): TGTGCCAGCAGCTTAGCGACAGGCCGGGGGGGCACTGAAGCTTTCTTT. Translating gives CASSLATGRGGTEAFF.

The J gene is TRBJ2-5, the V gene TRBV6-5; D may be TRBD2 (5 bases). This CDR3 is built from 14 residues. The germline V gene encodes CDR1 MNHEY and CDR2 SVGAGI. V was cut by 3 bases and J by 7 bases, with 15 bases left in between. The CDR3 DNA is TGTGCCAGCAGTTATTACGGGGATCGCGGGACCCAGTACTTC. Encoded protein: CASSYYGDRGTQYF.

The DNA for the CDR3 is TGTGCCAGCAGTTTACACGGGGGCCCCAGGGCTCTCAAAAACATTCAGTACTTC. Amino acids: CASSLHGGPRALKNIQYF. V is TRBV12-3 or TRBV12-4 and J is TRBJ2-4, with D perhaps matching TRBD1 or TRBD2 (6 bases each). Trimming stripped 2 bases from V and 3 bases from J, with 20 bases between. The CDR3 spans 18 residues.

In this sample, this clonotype turned up a few times. The J gene is TRBJ2-1, the V gene TRBV24-1; D is tentatively TRBD1 or TRBD2 (7 bases each). V shed 6 bases and J shed 6 bases, with 17 bases lying between them. Germline V gene lookup returns CDR1 KGHDR and CDR2 SFDVKD. The CDR3 extends over 15 amino acids. The CDR3 reads CATSSGGASGNEQFF. The CDR3 nucleotides read TGTGCCACCAGTTCAGGGGGGGCCAGCGGCAATGAGCAGTTCTTC.

This clonotype was observed a handful of times. V gene TRBV2 combines with J gene TRBJ1-4, with D unresolved. Germline values: CDR1 SNHLY, CDR2 FYNNEI. V dropped 10 bases and J dropped 8 bases, with 14 bases sitting between them. The CDR3 loop spans 12 amino acids. DNA of the CDR3: TGTGCCACCCACTTGAGGGAGGAAAAACTGTTTTTT. Residues: CATHLREEKLFF.